A selection of T cell receptor beta chains follows, all from one sample in a study of T cells in Graves' hyperthyroidism and ophthalmopathy. MiXCR, run by TCRdb on the multiplex PCR reads, gives a single entry per CDR3 protein. This sample yields 540,000 or so distinct CDR3 sequences, of which 40% to 55% are seen a single time; about 20% belongs to the top ten. Material: peripheral blood or thyroid tissue (not recorded which). The source is an adult woman with Graves' disease, either hyperthyroidism or ophthalmopathy (not recorded which). Both conserved end residues are part of each CDR3. D genes are given only for firm matches. Clone size is stated in some rows and not others, as once, few, many or a class when expanded.

abundance: NA
v_gene: TRBV6-6
j_gene: TRBJ2-2
d_gene: NA
CDR3aa: CASTGQGTGELFF
CDR3nt: TGTGCCAGCACTGGACAAGGCACCGGGGAGCTGTTTTTT

abundance: NA
v_gene: TRBV7-2
j_gene: TRBJ1-2
d_gene: NA
CDR3aa: CASSSRGHYGYTF
CDR3nt: TGTGCCAGCAGTTCGCGGGGTCACTATGGCTACACCTTC

abundance: NA
v_gene: TRBV7-9
j_gene: TRBJ1-1
d_gene: NA
CDR3aa: CASSLFTGGTEAFF
CDR3nt: TGTGCCAGCAGCCTCTTTACCGGGGGCACTGAAGCTTTCTTT

abundance: NA
v_gene: TRBV10-3
j_gene: TRBJ1-1
d_gene: TRBD1
CDR3aa: CAIKMDRRNTEAFF
CDR3nt: TGTGCCATCAAGATGGACAGGCGGAACACTGAAGCTTTCTTT

abundance: many
v_gene: TRBV4-1
j_gene: TRBJ1-6
d_gene: NA
CDR3aa: CASSQGSGERNSPLHF
CDR3nt: TGCGCCAGCAGCCAAGGATCGGGTGAGAGAAATTCACCCCTCCACTTT

abundance: many
v_gene: TRBV7-3
j_gene: TRBJ2-2
d_gene: NA
CDR3aa: CASDGGSGELFF
CDR3nt: TGTGCCAGCGATGGGGGATCCGGGGAGCTGTTTTTT

abundance: NA
v_gene: TRBV2
j_gene: TRBJ1-2
d_gene: NA
CDR3aa: CASSEAPDSYGYTYGYTF
CDR3nt: TGTGCCAGCAGTGAAGCGCCGGACAGCTATGGCTACACCTATGGCTACACCTTC

abundance: NA
v_gene: TRBV10-3
j_gene: TRBJ1-1
d_gene: TRBD1
CDR3aa: CAISGDRGTEAFF
CDR3nt: TGTGCCATCAGCGGGGACAGGGGCACTGAAGCTTTCTTT

abundance: few
v_gene: TRBV9
j_gene: TRBJ1-1
d_gene: NA
CDR3aa: CASSVGGSGFTEAFF
CDR3nt: TGTGCCAGCAGCGTAGGGGGCAGCGGGTTCACTGAAGCTTTCTTT

abundance: few
v_gene: TRBV6-1
j_gene: TRBJ2-5
d_gene: NA
CDR3aa: CASSENPGRKETQYF
CDR3nt: TGTGCCAGCAGTGAAAACCCCGGACGGAAAGAGACCCAGTACTTC

abundance: many
v_gene: TRBV7-8
j_gene: TRBJ2-7
d_gene: NA
CDR3aa: CASSLLAGLNYEQYF
CDR3nt: TGTGCCAGCAGCTTACTTGCGGGGCTAAACTACGAGCAGTACTTC

abundance: many
v_gene: TRBV11-1
j_gene: TRBJ1-5
d_gene: NA
CDR3aa: CASSGSRRWIRGSNQPQHF
CDR3nt: TGTGCCAGCAGCGGCAGCCGGCGTTGGATCCGGGGGAGCAATCAGCCCCAGCATTTT

abundance: NA
v_gene: TRBV29-1
j_gene: TRBJ2-3
d_gene: TRBD2
CDR3aa: CSVGGSGGHHTQYF
CDR3nt: TGCAGCGTTGGCGGCAGCGGGGGGCATCATACGCAGTATTTT

abundance: few
v_gene: TRBV19
j_gene: TRBJ2-6
d_gene: NA
CDR3aa: CASSSYRDWTEAF
CDR3nt: TGTGCCAGTAGTAGTTACAGGGATTGGACTGAAGCTTTC

abundance: NA
v_gene: TRBV19
j_gene: TRBJ2-1
d_gene: NA
CDR3aa: CASSPPGKGQFF
CDR3nt: TGTGCCAGTAGCCCCCCGGGGAAGGGGCAGTTCTTC

abundance: many
v_gene: TRBV29-1
j_gene: TRBJ1-1
d_gene: NA
CDR3aa: CSLSAPNTEAFF
CDR3nt: TGCAGCCTTTCGGCTCCGAACACTGAAGCTTTCTTT

abundance: many
v_gene: TRBV28
j_gene: TRBJ2-5
d_gene: TRBD1
CDR3aa: CASSRGDSQETQYF
CDR3nt: TGTGCCAGCAGTCGTGGGGACAGCCAAGAGACCCAGTACTTC

abundance: few
v_gene: TRBV10-3
j_gene: TRBJ1-1
d_gene: NA
CDR3aa: CAISEGTMNTEAFF
CDR3nt: TGTGCCATCAGTGAGGGGACCATGAACACTGAAGCTTTCTTT

abundance: NA
v_gene: TRBV4-2
j_gene: TRBJ2-2
d_gene: TRBD2
CDR3aa: CASSQVSGGPGTGELFF
CDR3nt: TGTGCCAGCAGCCAAGTTTCGGGAGGGCCTGGCACCGGGGAGCTGTTTTTT

abundance: few
v_gene: TRBV16
j_gene: TRBJ2-7
d_gene: TRBD2
CDR3aa: CASSPGLEAVEQYF
CDR3nt: TGTGCCAGCAGCCCGGGACTAGAGGCTGTCGAGCAGTACTTC

abundance: many
v_gene: TRBV10-3
j_gene: TRBJ1-5
d_gene: NA
CDR3aa: CAIIRRQPQHF
CDR3nt: TGTGCCATCATCCGGAGGCAGCCCCAGCATTTT

abundance: NA
v_gene: TRBV2
j_gene: TRBJ1-1
d_gene: NA
CDR3aa: CASRYGQTTNTEAFF
CDR3nt: TGTGCCAGCAGATACGGACAGACAACGAACACTGAAGCTTTCTTT

abundance: once
v_gene: TRBV7-2
j_gene: TRBJ1-2
d_gene: NA
CDR3aa: CASSGGPAYGNTF
CDR3nt: TGTGCCAGCAGCGGAGGGCCTGCTTATGGCAACACCTTC

abundance: NA
v_gene: TRBV20-1
j_gene: TRBJ1-6
d_gene: TRBD1
CDR3aa: CSAESPDRVGSPLHF
CDR3nt: TGCAGTGCTGAAAGTCCCGACAGGGTTGGGTCACCCCTCCACTTT

abundance: once
v_gene: TRBV11-3
j_gene: TRBJ1-5
d_gene: NA
CDR3aa: CASRFPQGASNQPQHF
CDR3nt: TGTGCCAGCAGATTTCCTCAGGGAGCTAGCAATCAGCCCCAGCATTTT

abundance: NA
v_gene: TRBV6-1
j_gene: TRBJ1-1
d_gene: NA
CDR3aa: CASYTYRANTEAFF
CDR3nt: TGTGCCAGCTATACGTACAGGGCGAACACTGAAGCTTTCTTT

abundance: NA
v_gene: TRBV10-3
j_gene: TRBJ2-5
d_gene: NA
CDR3aa: CAISEGLQETQYF
CDR3nt: TGTGCCATCAGTGAGGGTCTTCAAGAGACCCAGTACTTC

abundance: many
v_gene: TRBV7-9
j_gene: TRBJ1-2
d_gene: NA
CDR3aa: CASSLATPGLDGYTF
CDR3nt: TGTGCCAGCAGCTTAGCTACCCCGGGGTTGGATGGCTACACCTTC

abundance: many
v_gene: TRBV29-1
j_gene: TRBJ2-5
d_gene: TRBD1
CDR3aa: CSVDQGAETQYF
CDR3nt: TGCAGCGTTGACCAGGGGGCGGAGACCCAGTACTTC